The present T cell receptor beta chain was sequenced within a study of blood T cell repertoires in COVID-19. Overall study context: Sources were T cells, B-cell-depleted T cells, or PBMCs; the material itself was cDNA or gDNA.

Per the original data handling: Scientists estimated how many nucleated cells there were by amplifying reference gene primers. Here immunoSEQ multiplex PCR was the method, and the copy in TCRdb shows in-frame clones only, minus some. That table is the source of V, J and clone size, and D and trimming were worked out from the DNA. The data hold about 310,000 clones, with roughly 90% observed a single time. Those enrolled in Seattle joined during active infection and were followed longitudinally afterward. This CDR3 spans 16 amino acids. Germline CDR1 and CDR2: MDHEN and SYDVKM. The genes are TRBV28 and TRBJ2-7; D remains unclear. The TCR originated in a woman aged 30 to 39 with COVID-19, enrolled during active disease. The sequencing sample was made of peripheral blood. Here the CDR3 reads CAKEPDKVPLLYEQYF. The CDR3 nucleotides are TGTGCAAAGGAACCAGATAAAGTCCCACTACTTTACGAGCAGTACTTC.